Listed here are 23 T cell receptor beta chains from one sample, sequenced in a study of beta chain features in type 1 diabetes. What was sequenced were expressed TCRB transcripts, since all of the isolated RNA had been reverse transcribed. This table comes from immunoSEQ multiplex PCR, and its TCRdb copy is limited to in-frame clones, with some not included. The sample holds about 140,000 clones, around 7% seen once. The material sequenced was central memory CD4+ T cells from blood. The receptors were sampled from a woman in her twenties or thirties in good health.

The J gene is TRBJ1-1, the V gene TRBV30, with D perhaps matching TRBD1 (6 bases). The CDR3 sequence is 15 residues long. Trimming stripped 2 bases from V and 5 bases from J, with 18 bases between. CDR1 and CDR2 (germline): GTSNPN, SVGIG (reference sequence). CDR3 region: CAWSPKQGRWTEAFF. As DNA, the CDR3 is TGTGCCTGGAGTCCAAAACAGGGTAGGTGGACTGAAGCTTTCTTT.

The chain joins TRBV7-9 to TRBJ2-1; 7 bases are a match to TRBD2. Trimming took 5 bases from V and 5 from J; bases not matched to a gene: 6. The V gene's germline CDR1 is SEHNR and CDR2 FQNEAQ (reference sequence). CDR3 length: 14 residues. CDR3 sequence: CASSAFRGDNEQFF. CDR3 bases: TGTGCCAGCAGCGCCTTCCGGGGGGACAATGAGCAGTTCTTC.

The CDR3 spells CASSLLAGTYNEQFF. The CDR3, as DNA: TGCGCCAGCAGCTTGTTAGCGGGGACCTACAATGAGCAGTTCTTC. The chain is built from TRBV5-1 and TRBJ2-1; TRBD2 aligns across 8 bases. In germline, CDR1 is SGHRS, CDR2 YFSETQ. The CDR3 runs to 15 residues. V was pared by 1 base and J by 2 bases, with 2 bases of the junction left unmatched.

V gene TRBV7-2 combines with J gene TRBJ2-1, with unresolved D. The CDR3 runs to 15 residues. Between the trimmed V and J ends, which lost 2 bases and 0 bases, there was a span of 8 bases. Germline V CDR1 and CDR2: SGHTA, FQGNSA. In DNA form, the CDR3 reads TGTGCCAGCAGCTTAACTTTTAGCTCCTACAATGAGCAGTTCTTC. This codes for CASSLTFSSYNEQFF.

The chain carries TRBV11-3 and TRBJ2-5; tentative D call: TRBD2 (6 bases). Germline-derived CDR1 and CDR2 are SGHNT and YENEEA. The CDR3 has 14 amino acids. Trimming took 5 bases from V and 7 from J, leaving 17 bases between them. The CDR3 DNA sequence: TGTGCCAGCAGCGATGGAGGGAATCGGATGACCCAGTACTTC. This translates into CASSDGGNRMTQYF.

The rearrangement uses TRBV30 and TRBJ2-5; 10 nucleotides agree with TRBD1. The ends lost 0 bases at V and 4 bases at J; junction bases unmatched: 8. Germline loops: CDR1 GTSNPN, CDR2 SVGIG (reference sequence). The CDR3 totals 16 residues. CDR3 sequence (DNA): TGTGCCTGGAGTGTAAGACAGGGGGCCGGGAGAGAGACCCAGTACTTC. It encodes CAWSVRQGAGRETQYF. The whole variable domain, remainder taken from reference TRBV30 and TRBJ2-5, is SQTIHQWPATLVQPVGSPLSLECTVEGTSNPNLYWYRQAAGRGLQLLFYSVGIGQISSEVPQNLSASRPQDRQFILSSKKLLLSDSGFYLCAWSVRQGAGRETQYFGPGTRLLVL.

This clone was found a few times. This rearrangement joins TRBV6-5 to TRBJ2-5, with D perhaps matching TRBD2 (6 bases). The germline CDR1 and CDR2 sequences are MNHEY and SVGAGI. The CDR3 length is 11 residues. Trimming left V 8 bases short and J 8 bases short, with 12 bases between. The CDR3 protein is CASEAGGTQYF. For the CDR3, the DNA is TGTGCCAGCGAGGCCGGGGGAACCCAGTACTTC.

In this sample, this clone turned up a few times. The chain carries TRBV9 and TRBJ1-2, with TRBD1 identical over 7 bases. Trimming took 4 bases from V and 3 from J; bases not matched to a gene: 9. Germline V lookup: CDR1 SGDLS, CDR2 YYNGEE. CDR3 length: 15 residues. The CDR3 DNA sequence: TGTGCCAGCAGCCTCGGGACAGTCAGAGACTATGGCTACACCTTC. Protein sequence: CASSLGTVRDYGYTF. The full variable domain, rest sourced from reference TRBV9 and TRBJ1-2, is DSGVTQTPKHLITATGQRVTLRCSPRSGDLSVYWYQQSLDQGLQFLIQYYNGEERAKGNILERFSAQQFPDLHSELNLSSLELGDSALYFCASSLGTVRDYGYTFGSGTRLTVV.

The V and J genes are TRBV2 and TRBJ2-2; maybe TRBD2 (6 bases). The CDR3 contains 15 residues. From germline, CDR1 is SNHLY and CDR2 FYNNEI. Trimming removed 2 bases from V and 5 bases from J, with 12 bases in between. This CDR3 reads CASSERSGETGELFF. The CDR3 DNA reads TGTGCCAGCAGTGAACGTAGCGGTGAAACCGGGGAGCTGTTTTTT. Variable domain in full (rest from reference TRBV2 and TRBJ2-2): EPEVTQTPSHQVTQMGQEVILRCVPISNHLYFYWYRQILGQKVEFLVSFYNNEISEKSEIFDDQFSVERPDGSNFTLKIRSTKLEDSAMYFCASSERSGETGELFFGEGSRLTVL.

V and J are TRBV19 and TRBJ2-5; D is unclear. The CDR3 length is 13 residues. Germline CDR1 LNHDA, CDR2 SQIVND (reference sequence). V lost 7 bases, J lost 4 bases, and 13 bases lay in between. The CDR3 is CASTMSPGETQYF. DNA for the CDR3: TGTGCCAGTACCATGTCCCCGGGAGAGACCCAGTACTTC.

This clone was recorded many times. The rearrangement uses TRBV9 and TRBJ1-1, with D unresolved. From germline, CDR1 is SGDLS and CDR2 YYNGEE. This CDR3 is built from 14 residues. The V end lost 4 bases, the J end lost 4 bases, and 14 bases lay between the germline ends. In nucleotides, the CDR3 is TGTGCCAGCAGCTCCCTCTTAGAGGGCACTGAAGCTTTCTTT. Translating it yields CASSSLLEGTEAFF.

This sequence joins TRBV6-5 and TRBJ2-1, with 9 bases matching TRBD1. Germline V gene sequence: CDR1 MNHEY, CDR2 SVGAGI. The CDR3 length is 10 residues. V dropped 6 bases and J dropped 14; count of bases not matched to a gene: 2. CDR3 residues: CASRGDREFF. The CDR3 nucleotides read TGTGCCAGCAGGGGGGACAGGGAGTTCTTC.

This rearrangement joins TRBV12-5 to TRBJ2-5, with TRBD1 identical over 10 bases. The closer fit of TRBJ2-7 to the DNA end suggests the J call may be wrong. The CDR3 contains 14 residues. Germline V CDR1 and CDR2: LGHNT, FRNRAP. This CDR3 is CASPGTGAIVEQYF. In DNA, the CDR3 is TGTGCTAGCCCCGGGACAGGGGCTATCGTCGAGCAGTACTTC.

CDR3 nucleotides: TGTGCCAGCAGTTTTGACAGCAACTATGGCTACACCTTC. Protein sequence: CASSFDSNYGYTF. This chain joins TRBV28 and TRBJ1-2, with D possibly being TRBD1 (5 bases). The CDR3 consists of 13 residues. In germline, CDR1 is MDHEN, CDR2 SYDVKM. V was shortened by 3 bases and J by 2 bases, with 7 bases between the two germline ends.

This clone was counted many times. The genes are TRBV7-2 and TRBJ2-1; D perhaps matches TRBD1 (5 bases). Trimming pared 6 bases from V and 4 bases from J, leaving 10 bases between. From germline, CDR1 is SGHTA and CDR2 FQGNSA. The CDR3 consists of 13 residues. This CDR3 is CASRDRQYNEQFF. The CDR3 nucleotides read TGTGCCAGCAGAGACCGACAGTACAATGAGCAGTTCTTC.

The chain couples TRBV6-1 to TRBJ1-5, with D tentatively TRBD1 (6 bases). The CDR3 totals 14 residues. Trimming removed 7 bases from V and 5 bases from J, with 15 bases in between. Germline V gene data show CDR1 as MNHNS and CDR2 as SASEGT. The CDR3 sequence: CASIAGQRDQPQHF. The CDR3 DNA follows: TGTGCCAGCATCGCCGGACAGCGTGATCAGCCCCAGCATTTT.

This clone was seen at least ten times. This chain links TRBV29-1 with TRBJ2-1, with TRBD1 matching over 9 bases. Losses at the gene ends were 7 bases for V and 5 bases for J; bases not matched to a gene: 3. Germline V gene data show CDR1 as SQVTM and CDR2 as ANQGSEA. This CDR3 comprises 12 residues. The CDR3 protein is CSAGTGNNEQFF. The CDR3 bases are TGCAGCGCGGGGACAGGGAACAATGAGCAGTTCTTC.

This chain joins TRBV19 and TRBJ1-1, with TRBD1 matching over 9 bases. V lost 7 bases, J lost 4 bases, and 7 bases stayed unmatched. CDR3 length: 14 residues. CDR1 is LNHDA, CDR2 SQIVND, per germline (reference sequence). CDR3 sequence: CASNGGQGPTEAFF. As DNA, the CDR3 is TGTGCCAGTAACGGGGGACAGGGTCCCACTGAAGCTTTCTTT.

This clone showed up many times. The chain links TRBV7-3 to TRBJ2-1, with TRBD2 matching 15 bases. The V segment lost 5 bases and the J segment 7 bases; nucleotides outside the gene matches: 6. Germline CDR1 and CDR2: SGHTA and FQGTGA. This CDR3 spans 16 amino acids. CDR3 DNA: TGTGCCAGCAGCGCGGGACTAGCGGGAGGTCGGAATGAGCAGTTCTTC. This gives the protein CASSAGLAGGRNEQFF.

This clone has just a few counts. This chain joins TRBV7-6 and TRBJ2-1; 10 nucleotides line up with TRBD2. The germline V gene encodes CDR1 SGHVS and CDR2 FNYEAQ. The CDR3 sequence is 14 residues long. The junction had 2 bases not matched to a gene; V was cut back by 5 bases and J by 4 bases. The CDR3 loop is CASSRTSGYNEQFF. The CDR3 bases are TGTGCCAGCAGCCGGACTAGCGGTTACAATGAGCAGTTCTTC.

The J gene is TRBJ2-7, the V gene TRBV28; D is unclear. Germline assignment: CDR1 MDHEN and CDR2 SYDVKM. The length of the CDR3 is 11 residues. Trimming stripped 8 bases from V and 1 base from J, with 6 bases between. The CDR3 DNA reads as TGTGCCAGCCAAGAGTCCTACGAGCAGTACTTC. This encodes CASQESYEQYF.

Worth noting for this clone: Other nucleotide sequences from this sample produce the same CDR3. The chain joins TRBV5-1 to TRBJ2-2, with 10 bases identical to TRBD2. Germline-derived CDR1 and CDR2 are SGHRS and YFSETQ. This CDR3 has 15 residues. V was pared by 1 base and J by 3 bases, with 0 bases of the junction left unmatched. The CDR3 nucleotides read TGCGCCAGCAGCTTGCTAGCGGGAGACACCGGGGAGCTGTTTTTT. As protein: CASSLLAGDTGELFF.

V is TRBV6-1 and J is TRBJ1-4; 8 nucleotides match TRBD1. The CDR3 spans 17 residues. The germline V gene has CDR1 MNHNS and CDR2 SASEGT. Trimming at V came to 4 bases and at J to 5 bases, leaving 12 bases not matched to a gene. The CDR3 nucleotides read TGTGCCAGCAGTGGACAACAGGGGACAGGAGACAATGAAAAACTGTTTTTT. This encodes CASSGQQGTGDNEKLFF.